This TCR beta chain was sequenced in a study of brain T cells in children with intractable seizures (dated by TCRdb to about 2021). Broadly, across the study: A NanoString immunology panel was first used to screen resected brain tissue from 40 to 60 pediatric epilepsy surgery cases for immune gene transcripts. Among the approximately 12 selected surgery cases, pre-surgery blood was additionally sequenced for eight, leaving four cases with brain tissue only.

Trimming removed 3 bases from V and 0 bases from J, leaving 12 bases between the germline ends. The germline V gene yields SGDLS for CDR1 and YYNGEE for CDR2. Inclusive of the bounding cysteine and phenylalanine, the CDR3 is 15 residues long. Of all the DNA, just the CDR3 is kept, 45 bases in frame from base 1. TCR beta chain sequences were generated from genomic DNA using the immunoSEQ assay. In the source study's methods: Any CDR3 sequence that did not begin with the conserved framework cysteine at position 104 was removed by hand. Clonality was calculated as one minus the normalized Shannon's Diversity Index, with values ranging from 0 (maximal diversity) to 1 (oligoclonal). To check whether a given CDR3 had different frequencies in two samples, for example brain versus blood, chi-squared comparison-of-proportions tests were used. Public clonotypes were identified by searching immuneACCESS, and similarity to known antiviral clonotypes was assessed with the VDJdb browser. TCRdb holds this immuneACCESS table with in-frame rearrangements only. Some clones are missing; in checked studies, unresolved V genes explain under half, and the rest has no known cause. V, J and clone size were drawn from that table, and D and trimming were deduced from the DNA. The sample table shows about 350,000 clones, and 93% are seen once. 5.5% to 6% of the sample lies in the top ten.

Details on this clone: The specificity of this receptor is unknown. Base qualities are missing; no much larger clone stands one base away.

The sample's time point label, decoded: blood from clinic visit 5 months post-surgery; TSC patient then seizure free. The surgery cases that showed the highest brain T cell transcript signatures were chosen for TCR beta chain sequencing of brain tissue, and of blood when it was available. Before surgery, the patients had been given at least one anti-epileptic drug. The TCR-sequenced patients were children whose drug-resistant epilepsy was caused by tuberous sclerosis complex, focal cortical dysplasia, Rasmussen encephalitis or hemimegalencephaly. The Monarch genomic DNA purification kit was used to extract bulk genomic DNA from unsorted brain tissue and whole blood. What the authors observed across the whole study: Because sequencing depth was different between pre-surgery and post-surgery blood, clones absent from the pre-surgery sample may reflect undersampling. Viral specificity was inferred solely from CDR3 sequence similarity, and the HCMV serostatus of the patients was not known.

The starting material was peripheral blood, obtained approximately 5 months after surgery. The chain is made from TRBV9 and TRBJ1-1; matching of 5 bases hints at TRBD1 as the D gene. This TCR was sampled from a boy under three years old with tuberous sclerosis and intractable seizures. The DNA sequence follows: TGTGCCAGCAGCGGACCGGGACGGATGAACACTGAAGCTTTCTTT. Protein translation: CASSGPGRMNTEAFF.